Listed below are T cell receptor beta chains from one sample, sequenced in a study of PD-1 blockade in classical Hodgkin lymphoma. The repertoire was sequenced with immunoSEQ multiplex PCR; TCRdb's copy has only in-frame clones and lacks some. The top ten clones hold 25% to 35% of a sample with 15,000 to 20,000 clones, roughly 82% of them seen once. The sequencing here drew on peripheral blood mononuclear cells (PBMCs), taken before the second cycle of nivolumab. The receptors here all came from a human donor with classical Hodgkin lymphoma. Each CDR3 is given with its conserved first and last residue. D genes are given only for firm matches. A clone size is listed for some rows: how often the clone was seen (once, few, many), or a class if it is expanded.

TRBV11-2	.	.	TRBJ2-1	TGTGCCAGCAGCTTAGTGACGATATACAATGAGCAGTTCTTC	CASSLVTIYNEQFF
TRBV7-8	.	.	TRBJ2-5	TGTGCCAGCAGCCCGACCACACTGGAGACCCAGTACTTC	CASSPTTLETQYF
TRBV19	.	.	TRBJ1-3	TGTGCCAGTAAAAAAGATGGAAACACCATATATTTT	CASKKDGNTIYF
TRBV11-2	.	.	TRBJ1-1	TGTGCCAGCAGCTTAGTTCTCCAAGGTGAAGCTTTCTTT	CASSLVLQGEAFF
TRBV7-2	.	.	TRBJ2-7	TGTGCCAGCAGCCCACAACCTTTCGGTTCCGAGCAGTACTTC	CASSPQPFGSEQYF
TRBV28	.	.	TRBJ2-7	TGTGCCAGCAGTGAACATTGGGCGGGTACCTCCTACGAGCAGTACTTC	CASSEHWAGTSYEQYF
TRBV5-1	.	.	TRBJ2-3	TGCGCCAGCACTGGGGGGCCTCTAGATACGCAGTATTTT	CASTGGPLDTQYF
TRBV9	TRBD1	.	TRBJ1-2	TGTGCCAGCAGCGTAACAGGGGTCAAAGGCTACACCTTC	CASSVTGVKGYTF
TRBV5-1	.	.	TRBJ1-2	TGCGCCAGCAGCTCCTCTCCAACGGCGGGGAGGGCTGGGGGCTACACCTTC	CASSSSPTAGRAGGYTF
TRBV6-6	.	.	TRBJ2-3	TGTGCCAGCAGAGGGGGTGGGACAGATACGCAGTATTTT	CASRGGGTDTQYF
TRBV4-1	.	.	TRBJ1-2	TGCGCCAGCAGCCAGACGTTCCGGGACAACTCGGGCTACACCTTC	CASSQTFRDNSGYTF
TRBV9	.	.	TRBJ1-3	TGTGCCAGCAGCGTACGCCCCTCTGGAAACACCATATATTTT	CASSVRPSGNTIYF
TRBV5-1	.	.	TRBJ2-3	TGCGCCAGCAGCTTGGACAGTTCTGGCACAGATACGCAGTATTTT	CASSLDSSGTDTQYF
TRBV7-2	TRBD1	.	TRBJ2-7	TGTGCCAGCAGCTCACAGGGGGGAAGCTACGAGCAGTACTTC	CASSSQGGSYEQYF
TRBV1	.	.	TRBJ1-2	TGCACCAGCAGATGGGTATGTTTGCGAAAGACCTATGGCTACACCTTC	CTSRWVCLRKTYGYTF
TRBV5-1	TRBD1	.	TRBJ2-7	TGCGCCAGCAGCGACGGGGGGACAGGGACCCCCGAGCAGTACTTC	CASSDGGTGTPEQYF
TRBV14	.	.	TRBJ1-5	TGTGCCAGCAGCCAATACGGACAGCAGCCCCAGCATTTT	CASSQYGQQPQHF
TRBV27	.	.	TRBJ2-4	TGTGCCAGCAGTTTCTCGGCCAAAAACATTCAGTACTTC	CASSFSAKNIQYF
TRBV2	TRBD2	.	TRBJ2-3	TGTGCCAGCAGTGACATTTCGCTAGCGGGGGCCGACACAGATACGCAGTATTTT	CASSDISLAGADTDTQYF
TRBV19	.	.	TRBJ2-1	TGTGCCAGTAGTATATTGGGACGGAGTAGGAATGAGCAGTTCTTC	CASSILGRSRNEQFF
TRBV19	.	few	TRBJ1-5	TGTGCCAGTAGTATATTCCCCCCAGGGACTCAGCCCCAGCATTTT	CASSIFPPGTQPQHF
TRBV16	TRBD2	.	TRBJ2-7	TGTGCCAGCAGCCTCCAACCACTAGCGGGATACTACGAGCAGTACTTC	CASSLQPLAGYYEQYF
TRBV6-4	.	.	TRBJ2-3	TGTGCCAGCAGTTTCACGGGGGCCCCCACAGATACGCAGTATTTT	CASSFTGAPTDTQYF
TRBV4-3	.	.	TRBJ2-5	TGCGCCAGCAGCCAAGAGCTCGGGGGGCTGGAGACCCAGTACTTC	CASSQELGGLETQYF
TRBV2	.	.	TRBJ2-2	TGTGCCAGCAGTGTCTCAACCGGGGAGCTGTTTTTT	CASSVSTGELFF
TRBV7-9	.	.	TRBJ1-5	TGTGCCGGCTCCATGGCGGATAGCAATCAGCCCCAGCATTTT	CAGSMADSNQPQHF
TRBV2	.	.	TRBJ2-7	TGTGCCACCTTAGGCATTGCTCCCTACGAGCAGTACTTC	CATLGIAPYEQYF
TRBV13	.	.	TRBJ2-3	TGTGCCAGCAGCTTAGTATCGGGGGAGACACCTAGCACAGATACGCAGTATTTT	CASSLVSGETPSTDTQYF
TRBV10-3	.	.	TRBJ1-2	TGTGCCATCAGTGAGTCGGTGGCTCCGCCGAAGAACTATGGCTACACCTTC	CAISESVAPPKNYGYTF
TRBV5-4	TRBD2	.	TRBJ2-5	TGTGCCAGCAAACTAGCGGGGGGGGAGGAGACCCAGTACTTC	CASKLAGGEETQYF
TRBV5-1	.	once	TRBJ1-2	TGCGCCAGCAGCCCCAGCTCTTCTAACTATGGCTACACCTTC	CASSPSSSNYGYTF
TRBV28	.	.	TRBJ1-1	TGTGCCAGCAGTTTAGTGCAGGGAAGGTCAGCTTTCTTT	CASSLVQGRSAFF
TRBV5-1	.	.	TRBJ2-1	TGCGCCAGCAGCTTGTTACAGGGAACCTACAATGAGCAGTTCTTC	CASSLLQGTYNEQFF
TRBV11-2	.	.	TRBJ2-5	TGTGCCAGCAGCTTAGATCAAGAGACCCAGTACTTC	CASSLDQETQYF
TRBV7-6	TRBD1	.	TRBJ2-7	TGTGCCAGCAGCCCTCGGACAGGGAAGAACGAGCAGTACTTC	CASSPRTGKNEQYF
TRBV10-3	.	few	TRBJ1-3	TGTGCCGCCGGGGACACCTTCAACTGGAGTCGAGCTGGAAACACCATATATTTT	CAAGDTFNWSRAGNTIYF
TRBV7-6	.	.	TRBJ1-2	TGTGCCAGCAGCTTAGGGACAGCCTATGGCTACACCTTC	CASSLGTAYGYTF
TRBV19	TRBD2	.	TRBJ2-4	TGTGCCAGCCGGGGGGGGCCTCCACAAGCCAAAAACATTCAGTACTTC	CASRGGPPQAKNIQYF
TRBV4-3	.	.	TRBJ2-5	TGCGCCAGCAGCCAAGAGGCGGGGGCTGCCCCACAAGAGACCCAGTACTTC	CASSQEAGAAPQETQYF
TRBV10-3	TRBD2	.	TRBJ2-1	TGTGCCATCAGTGAGTCGGCTAGCGGGCGGAGAAGCTCCTACAATGAGCAGTTCTTC	CAISESASGRRSSYNEQFF
TRBV6-4	.	.	TRBJ2-2	TGTGCCAGCAGTGACTCGCCGACAGGGAACACCGGGGAGCTGTTTTTT	CASSDSPTGNTGELFF
TRBV2	.	.	TRBJ1-5	TGTGCCAGCAGTCGACAGGACCTCAATCAGCCCCAGCATTTT	CASSRQDLNQPQHF
TRBV11-3	.	.	TRBJ2-2	TGTGCCAGCCAGCGCGCAGGGCGGACCGGGGAGCTGTTTTTT	CASQRAGRTGELFF
TRBV18	.	.	TRBJ2-5	TGTGCCAGCTCACCATCCGCGGAAGGGGAGACCCAGTACTTC	CASSPSAEGETQYF
TRBV5-1	TRBD1	.	TRBJ2-3	TGCGCCAGCAAAATGACAGGGGACGGTACAGATACGCAGTATTTT	CASKMTGDGTDTQYF
TRBV7-8	.	.	TRBJ1-3	TGTGCCAGCAGCCTTGGCGGAAACACCATATATTTT	CASSLGGNTIYF
TRBV6-1	.	.	TRBJ2-2	TGTGCCACCACGGCCGGGGAGCTGTTTTTT	CATTAGELFF
TRBV5-4	.	.	TRBJ2-5	TGTGCCAGCAGCTCGGGGATCGCACAGACCCAGTACTTC	CASSSGIAQTQYF